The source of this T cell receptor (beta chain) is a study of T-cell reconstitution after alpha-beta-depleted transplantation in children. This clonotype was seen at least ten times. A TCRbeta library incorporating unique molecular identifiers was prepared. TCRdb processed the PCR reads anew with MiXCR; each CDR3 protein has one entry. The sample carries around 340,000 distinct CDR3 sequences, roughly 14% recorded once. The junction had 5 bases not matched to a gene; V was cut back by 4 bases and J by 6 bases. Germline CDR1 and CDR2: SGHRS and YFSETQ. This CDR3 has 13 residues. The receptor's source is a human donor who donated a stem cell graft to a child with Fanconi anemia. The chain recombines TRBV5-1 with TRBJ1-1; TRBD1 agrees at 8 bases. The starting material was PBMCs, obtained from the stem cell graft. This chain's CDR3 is CASSPTGDAEAFF. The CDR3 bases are TGCGCCAGCAGCCCGACAGGGGATGCTGAAGCTTTCTTT.